This TCR beta chain was sequenced during a study of T cells in Graves' hyperthyroidism and ophthalmopathy. Study-wide results and caveats: Blood samples included most of the expanded thyroid clonotypes exceeding 0.001.

It was RNA transcripts that yielded the amplified TCR beta CDR3 regions. RT-PCR in the first round (using the HTBI primer set) targeted the TCR CDR3. TCRdb called the multiplex PCR reads again in MiXCR, with one record for every CDR3 protein. The repertoire holds about 510,000 distinct CDR3 sequences, with approximately 48% as singletons. The CDR3 extends over 13 amino acids. Germline V lookup: CDR1 MNHNS, CDR2 SASEGT. Trimming pared 5 bases from V and 6 bases from J, leaving 13 bases between. Together with thyroid ultrasound, orbital computed tomography, serum thyroxine and TRAb, clinical symptoms were used for diagnoses. Turning to this clonotype: Antigen: not known.

The chain is built from TRBV6-1 and TRBJ1-2; D possibly corresponds to TRBD1 (6 bases). The TCR was taken from an adult woman with Graves' disease, either hyperthyroidism or ophthalmopathy (not recorded which). Sequencing was performed on peripheral blood or thyroid tissue (not recorded which). The DNA for the CDR3 is TGTGCCAGCAGTCCAAGCCACAGGGATGGCTACACCTTC. Amino acids: CASSPSHRDGYTF.